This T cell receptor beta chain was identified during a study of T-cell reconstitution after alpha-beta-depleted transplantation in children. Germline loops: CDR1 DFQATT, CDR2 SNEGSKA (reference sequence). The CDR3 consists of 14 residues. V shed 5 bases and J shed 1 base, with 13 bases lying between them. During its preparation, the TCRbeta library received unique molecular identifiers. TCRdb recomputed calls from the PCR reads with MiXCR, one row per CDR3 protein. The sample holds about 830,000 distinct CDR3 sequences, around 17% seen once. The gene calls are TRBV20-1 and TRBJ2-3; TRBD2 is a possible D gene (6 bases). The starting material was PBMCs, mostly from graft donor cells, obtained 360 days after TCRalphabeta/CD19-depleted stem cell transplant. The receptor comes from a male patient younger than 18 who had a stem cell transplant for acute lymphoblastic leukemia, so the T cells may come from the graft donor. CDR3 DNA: TGCAGTGCTGATGGGCGGGACGGCACAGATACGCAGTATTTT. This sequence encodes CSADGRDGTDTQYF.